This T cell receptor (beta chain) was captured by sequencing in a study of spatial heterogeneity in lung cancer. Study-wide points: Blood carried ubiquitous expanded tumor TCRs more at resection than follow-up.

On this clonotype: Its matching antigen is unknown.

Stated time point: sample taken at primary tumor resection. Whole RNA, which was extracted from tumor, nontumor lung tissue or frozen PBMC, was sequenced without any cell sorting. The donor group consisted of over 55 patients who had untreated, early-stage non-small cell lung cancer. MiXCR, applied by TCRdb to the 5' RACE reads, yields one record per CDR3 protein. The sample lists tens of thousands of distinct CDR3 sequences, 7.5% to 8% occurring once. From germline, CDR1 is MDHEN and CDR2 SYDVKM. Trimming stripped 0 bases from V and 1 base from J, with 9 bases between. The CDR3 spans 15 residues. The source material was PBMCs, sampled at surgery. This chain joins TRBV28 and TRBJ1-2, with D unresolved. The receptor comes from a male donor with early-stage non-small cell lung cancer. CDR3 nucleotide sequence: TGTGCCAGCAGTTTATGGCAGGAAATTAACTATGGCTACACCTTC. Encoded protein: CASSLWQEINYGYTF.